The entry below describes one T cell receptor beta chain. This clonotype was seen repeatedly, ten times or more. Its recognized antigen is unknown. The sample holds no much larger clone one base away, and base qualities are not on file. This sample is drawn from a study of early T cells in non-severe SARS-CoV-2 infection (dated by TCRdb to the early 2020s). About the study as a whole: Because TCR sequencing was done on bulk RNA from unsorted whole blood, the alpha and beta chains could not be paired. What the study reported, not specific to this receptor: VDJdb matching was skewed toward anti-spike CD8 responses and likely underestimated virus-specific expansions by missing private and CD4 specificities.

Set within a cohort of healthcare workers in London, UK, this nested case-control study involved weekly PCR testing of nasopharyngeal swabs along with blood sampling. Healthcare workers were enrolled in the week of the UK lockdown, from 23 to 31 March 2020, and were followed every week for up to roughly 16 weeks. Library creation used 5' RACE. Sequencing was carried out with a NextSeq 500. To correct for sequencing error and PCR bias, the TCR library protocol tagged individual cDNA molecules with unique molecular identifiers. Both TCR alpha and beta chains were sequenced, and tight co-correlation was observed between alpha and beta sequence abundances in each sample. The authors' analysis ran thus. Decombinator V4 was used to annotate the V gene, J gene and CDR3 of the TCR sequences. TCRs were defined as expanded if a significant change between any two time points was detected under a Poisson model with p below 0.0001. TCR abundances were normalised to the total number of TCRs sequenced in each sample and reported as counts per million. VDJdb, accessed on 1 November 2021, was searched for TCRs annotated for CMV, EBV and SARS-CoV-2, and TCRs annotated for more than one antigen were excluded. Through fastp at Q25 and MiXCR, TCRdb rebuilt clones from the public reads, retaining in-frame beta chains. One record per CDR3 amino acid sequence lists the most common genes and DNA. Here the V and J calls rest on TCRdb's processing, not on the authors' analysis. Across this sample there are tens of thousands of distinct CDR3 sequences, with around 10% seen only once. Approximately 10% of the sample goes to the ten largest clones.

The origin of this receptor is an adult who was a healthcare worker with PCR-confirmed SARS-CoV-2 infection or an uninfected control (not recorded which). Sequences were obtained from whole blood.

The CDR3 is CSVGTSGRADEQFF. DNA sequence: TGCAGCGTCGGGACTAGCGGGAGGGCGGACGAGCAGTTCTTC. Recombination linked TRBV29-1 to TRBJ2-1; TRBD2 lines up with 16 middle nucleotides. Looking up the germline V gene yields CDR1 SQVTM and CDR2 ANQGSEA. Clipping removes 6 bases from V and 10 bases from J, with 6 as the unmatched junction base count. There are 14 amino acids in the CDR3, from cysteine to phenylalanine inclusive. This entry keeps only the CDR3 DNA: 42 bases, framed from base 1.